The rows below give T cell receptor beta chains drawn from one sample of a study of T cell repertoires in cytomegalovirus infection. These receptors are not linked to any known antigen. TCRdb re-analysed the reads in MiXCR, keeping a single row per CDR3 protein. The data show about 130,000 distinct CDR3 sequences, with over 30% seen just once and 45% to 55% held by the top ten. This sample comprised CD8+ T cells from cultured PBMCs, obtained from culture after CMV antigen stimulation. These receptors came from a human donor in good health (CMV status not recorded). Some clones in this sample may be carry-over from other donors' samples. CDR3s include the opening cysteine and the closing phenylalanine or tryptophan. The D gene is left open where the match is weak. The listing skips clone size in some rows; elsewhere it reads once, few, many or a size class.

cdr3_nt cdr3_aa v_call clone_size j_call cdr3_length d_call
TGCAGCGTTGAAGCCCCGGACAGGGTTAGTGGCTACACCTTC CSVEAPDRVSGYTF TRBV29-1 NA TRBJ1-2 14 TRBD1
TGTGCCAGCAGCTTAGTAGGGGTCTACTCTGGAAACACCATATATTTT CASSLVGVYSGNTIYF TRBV13 many TRBJ1-3 16 NA
TGTGCCAGTAGTATCGCCATGAACACTGAAGCTTTCTTT CASSIAMNTEAFF TRBV19 many TRBJ1-1 13 NA
TGTGCCAGCAGCCTGACCCCCTACGAGCAGTACTTC CASSLTPYEQYF TRBV6-2/TRBV6-3 few TRBJ2-7 12 NA
TGTGCCAGCAGCTTAGGGAACGACCCAGGAAAACTGTTTTTT CASSLGNDPGKLFF TRBV7-9 NA TRBJ1-4 14 NA
TGTGCCAGCAGCACCCTAGACAGGGGAAGCTATGGCTACACCTTC CASSTLDRGSYGYTF TRBV7-9 NA TRBJ1-2 15 TRBD1
TGTGCCAGCATCCCAGGCGGCTCTTCAGGGGCCCTCCACTTT CASIPGGSSGALHF TRBV7-8 few TRBJ1-6 14 NA
TGTGCCAGCAGCCAAACTAGCGGGGGGGCCGATACGCAGTATTTT CASSQTSGGADTQYF TRBV7-3 NA TRBJ2-3 15 TRBD2
TGTGCCAGCAGCTCGTCGTCAGGGGACGGTTCACCCCTCCACTTT CASSSSSGDGSPLHF TRBV7-2 many TRBJ1-6 15 NA
TGTGCCAGCAGTTTAGGTGGGGGTAGGCCCCAGCATTTT CASSLGGGRPQHF TRBV27 NA TRBJ1-5 13 NA
TGTGCCAGTAGTATGGACAGGGATGGCACCTACGAGCAGTACTTC CASSMDRDGTYEQYF TRBV19 once TRBJ2-7 15 TRBD1
TGTGCCAGCAGTGATGGGCAGTTATTGCTTAATTCACCCCTCCACTTT CASSDGQLLLNSPLHF TRBV2 NA TRBJ1-6 16 NA
TGTGCCAGCAGCGGGACTAGCGGGGGAAATTATAATGAGCAGTTCTTC CASSGTSGGNYNEQFF TRBV12-3/TRBV12-4 NA TRBJ2-1 16 TRBD2
TGCGCCAGCAGCCAAGGCGCGCTTCCGGGGGGCTACACCTTC CASSQGALPGGYTF TRBV4-1 NA TRBJ1-2 14 NA
TGCGCCAGCAGCTTCCCGCGACAGGACACCGGGGAGCTGTTTTTT CASSFPRQDTGELFF TRBV5-1 NA TRBJ2-2 15 NA
TGTGCCAGCAGCTATCGGACCGGTTTCACCGGGGAGCTGTTTTTT CASSYRTGFTGELFF TRBV7-9 few TRBJ2-2 15 NA
TGTGCCAGCAGTTTGTTGCCCAGGGGCGGGACAGATACGCAGTATTTT CASSLLPRGGTDTQYF TRBV27 few TRBJ2-3 16 NA
TGTGCCAGCAGTGACCCAGACAGAGCCGCTAACTATGGCTACACCTTC CASSDPDRAANYGYTF TRBV6-1 few TRBJ1-2 16 NA
TGTGCCATCAGTGAGTCCGACCTAGGGGGCTGTTCTTGCCCTAATGAAAAACTGTTTTTT CAISESDLGGCSCPNEKLFF TRBV10-3 NA TRBJ1-4 20 TRBD1
TGTGCCATCAGTGCCGGGACCGATAATTCACCCCTCCACTTT CAISAGTDNSPLHF TRBV10-3 few TRBJ1-6 14 NA
TGTGCCAGTAGTATATTAGCGGGGCACGCAGATACGCAGTATTTT CASSILAGHADTQYF TRBV19 many TRBJ2-3 15 TRBD2
TGCAGTGCTAGAGAACGGGCCACCTCAGGAAACACCATATATTTT CSARERATSGNTIYF TRBV20-1 NA TRBJ1-3 15 NA
TGTGCCAGCAGCTTAGTCGGACTAGCGAACGGAGATACGCAGTATTTT CASSLVGLANGDTQYF TRBV7-2 NA TRBJ2-3 16 TRBD2
TGCAGCGTTTACGGACTAGGCGCCAATGAGCAGTTCTTC CSVYGLGANEQFF TRBV29-1 many TRBJ2-1 13 TRBD2
TGTGCCAGCAGCTATCCGGGGGCAGATACGCAGTATTTT CASSYPGADTQYF TRBV7-9 NA TRBJ2-3 13 NA
TGTGCCAGCAGCGTAGATATTGGAAGTGGATCTGAAGCTTTCTTT CASSVDIGSGSEAFF TRBV9 many TRBJ1-1 15 NA
TGTGCCAGTAGCCCGGACAGGCCTTACTACGAGCAGTACTTC CASSPDRPYYEQYF TRBV19 NA TRBJ2-7 14 TRBD1
TGTGCCAGCAGCTTAGGGACAGATCTGTGGGAGACCCAGTACTTC CASSLGTDLWETQYF TRBV7-9 NA TRBJ2-5 15 NA
TGTGCCAGTAGCCCGACAGGGATCACTGAAGCTTTCTTT CASSPTGITEAFF TRBV19 NA TRBJ1-1 13 TRBD1
TGTGCCAGCAGCCTACAGAACGGGGGGCCCTCCTACGAGCAGTACTTC CASSLQNGGPSYEQYF TRBV4-2 NA TRBJ2-7 16 NA
TGTGCCACCACCCCAACCCCCGCGGGAGATGAGCAGTTCTTC CATTPTPAGDEQFF TRBV10-3 NA TRBJ2-1 14 TRBD2
TGTGCCAGCAGTACAGGACCTTTGGCGGGAGAAAAACTGTTTTTT CASSTGPLAGEKLFF TRBV12-3/TRBV12-4 few TRBJ1-4 15 NA
TGTGCCAGCGGGGAACAGGGGAGTGCCTACGAGCAGTACTTC CASGEQGSAYEQYF TRBV6-1 few TRBJ2-7 14 TRBD1
TGTGCCAGCAGCGTGAGCCAGGGCCCTTACGAGCAGTACTTC CASSVSQGPYEQYF TRBV11-2 NA TRBJ2-7 14 NA
TGTGCCAGCAGCTTATTTGTGCGGACTAGCGGGGGGACAGATACGCAGTATTTT CASSLFVRTSGGTDTQYF TRBV7-2 few TRBJ2-3 18 TRBD2
TGTGCCACCAGTGGGACAGGGCGTGCGGAAGCTTTCTTT CATSGTGRAEAFF TRBV24-1 NA TRBJ1-1 13 TRBD1
TGTGCCAGCAGCCCCCTGGCCCTAGCTAGCACAGATACGCAGTATTTT CASSPLALASTDTQYF TRBV12-3/TRBV12-4 NA TRBJ2-3 16 NA
TGCGCCAGCAGCTTGTATGACAGTTACACAGATACGCAGTATTTT CASSLYDSYTDTQYF TRBV5-1 few TRBJ2-3 15 NA
TGTGCCACCAGTGAGGGGACAACTAATCAGCCCCAGCATTTT CATSEGTTNQPQHF TRBV24-1 few TRBJ1-5 14 NA
TGTGCCAGCTCATTTTCTAGAGCCGCTTTCTTT CASSFSRAAFF TRBV12-3/TRBV12-4 few TRBJ1-1 11 NA